The clone carrying this TCR beta chain was counted at least ten times. The sample belongs to a study of early T cells in non-severe SARS-CoV-2 infection. This CDR3 region has 16 residues. TCRdb recomputed calls from the 5' RACE reads with MiXCR, one row per CDR3 protein. The sample gives 55,000 to 85,000 distinct CDR3 sequences, roughly 12% of which show up once; more than 4.5% is in the top ten. J is TRBJ1-1 and V is TRBV21-1; whether TRBD1, the table's D call, matches the DNA was not checked. TRBV21-1 constitutes a pseudogene. This clonotype was sampled from an adult who was a healthcare worker with PCR-confirmed SARS-CoV-2 infection or an uninfected control (not recorded which). The sample was whole blood. The CDR3 loop is CASSKGEGGLNTEAFF. CDR3 in DNA: TGTGCCAGCAGCAAAGGAGAAGGGGGCTTAAACACTGAAGCTTTCTTT.